This TCR beta chain was captured in a study of CD8+CD57+ T cells in acquired aplastic anemia. Across the study: Sorted CD4+ and CD8+ cells gave a mean 3.2 ug DNA, range about 0.19 to 27.4 ug.

Of note for this clonotype: Its antigen is currently unknown.

Study-wide results and caveats: Comparison of patients with controls identified roughly 27 shared CD8+ CDR3 sequences. Controls and patients did not differ significantly in CD8+ Simpson's diversity.

It was patients with CD8+CD57+ cell expansion by flow cytometry who were chosen for sequencing. Severe acquired aplastic anemia was present in every patient. Genomic DNA acted as the template from which TCR beta VDJ combination and CDR3 sequence profiling were carried out. TCRdb reanalysed the reads using MiXCR and keeps one entry per CDR3 protein. The table lists about 270,000 distinct CDR3 sequences, around 82% of them singletons. The CDR3 is 13 amino acids. Trimming removed 5 bases at V and 1 base at J, with 7 bases between. This chain links TRBV12-3 or TRBV12-4 with TRBJ2-3, with D unclear. This sequence was found in a human donor with aplastic anemia. Sequencing was performed on sorted CD4+, CD8+, or CD8+CD57+ T cells (not recorded which) from PBMCs. The CDR3 DNA follows: TGTGCCAGCAGTCAACACGGCACAGATACGCAGTATTTT. Amino acids: CASSQHGTDTQYF.